The present TCR beta chain was sequenced within a study of shared clonotypes between healthy human individuals. CDR3 length: 16 residues. The ends were cut back, 1 base at V and 3 bases at J, with 15 bases in the middle. Per germline, CDR1 MNHEY and CDR2 SMNVEV (reference sequence). Every immunoSEQ plate was one replicate of a subset's evenly spread DNA. Data came from immunoSEQ multiplex PCR; TCRdb stores just in-frame clones and leaves some out. The repertoire has 600,000 to 800,000 clones, 72% of them found once; the top ten carry about 1.7%. Sequences were obtained from memory CD4+ T cells sorted from blood. The subset here: CD45RA-negative fraction. This TCR was sampled from a woman in her twenties or thirties in good health. The chain is built from TRBV27 and TRBJ1-1; D is unresolved. The CDR3, as DNA: TGTGCCAGCAGTTTATGGCCATCAAGAAGGGACACTGAAGCTTTCTTT. It yields the protein CASSLWPSRRDTEAFF.